The 14 T cell receptor beta chains given below trace back to one sample, sequenced in a study of blood T cell repertoires in COVID-19. TCRdb's table, derived via immunoSEQ multiplex PCR, lists solely in-frame clones and lacks some. This sample carries a few hundred thousand clones, approximately 87% of them seen once, and the ten largest clones take 10%. The specimen was PBMCs or T cells enriched from blood (not recorded which). The receptors stem from a woman aged 50 to 60 who had recovered from COVID-19.

This chain joins TRBV6-2 or TRBV6-3 and TRBJ1-2; no firm D call. This CDR3 is built from 13 residues. Deletions cut 2 bases from V and 6 bases from J, with 10 bases between. Germline V gene data show CDR1 as MNHEY and CDR2 as SVGEGT. CDR3 in amino acids: CASSYGRLDGYTF. The CDR3 DNA sequence: TGTGCCAGCAGTTACGGCAGGCTCGATGGCTACACCTTC.

The rearrangement uses TRBV6-2 or TRBV6-3 and TRBJ1-6; 9 bases match TRBD1. The CDR3 sequence is 15 residues long. CDR1 and CDR2 (germline): MNHEY, SVGEGT. V was clipped by 2 bases and J by 7 bases; unmatched bases: 3. CDR3 amino acids: CASSYRQGVNSPLHF. CDR3 in DNA: TGTGCCAGCAGTTACAGACAGGGGGTAAATTCACCCCTCCACTTT.

The chain carries TRBV4-2 and TRBJ2-7; 9 bases map to TRBD1. The CDR3 has 14 residues. The V segment lost 0 bases and the J segment 7 bases; nucleotides outside the gene matches: 4. Germline V gene data show CDR1 as LGHNA and CDR2 as YNFKEQ. The CDR3 DNA follows: TGTGCCAGCAGCCAAGAAGGGACAGGGTGGGAGCAGTACTTC. Protein product: CASSQEGTGWEQYF.

The V call is TRBV28, the J call TRBJ2-2, with 8 bases matching TRBD1. The CDR3 has 13 amino acids. J gave up 6 bases and V 7 bases, and 4 bases lay outside the gene matches. Germline CDR1 is MDHEN and CDR2 is SYDVKM. In DNA, the CDR3 is TGTGCCAGCAAACTGACAGGGGCCGGGGAGCTGTTTTTT. Protein product: CASKLTGAGELFF.

The genes are TRBV28 and TRBJ1-2; D gene unclear. The CDR3 has 12 amino acids. Germline lookup yields CDR1 MDHEN and CDR2 SYDVKM. V lost 3 bases to trimming and J lost 8 bases, with 10 bases between them. CDR3 sequence (DNA): TGTGCCAGCAGTTTTCGGGATCAGGGCTACACCTTC. Protein product: CASSFRDQGYTF.

This rearrangement joins TRBV28 to TRBJ2-1, with D unclear. The V end was cut by 7 bases, the J end by 6 bases, with 16 bases between. This CDR3 comprises 14 residues. CDR1 MDHEN and CDR2 SYDVKM come from the germline V gene. The CDR3 DNA reads TGTGCCAGCACTCCTGCCTTTTTCGGCAATGAGCAGTTCTTC. Protein product: CASTPAFFGNEQFF.

V and J are TRBV3-1 (or the pseudogene TRBV3-2) and TRBJ1-2; the D gene is possibly TRBD1 (5 bases). The CDR3 is 14 residues long. The germline V and J ends were trimmed by 2 bases and 8 bases, with 15 bases remaining between them. Germline lookup yields CDR1 LGHDT and CDR2 YNNKEL (reference sequence). CDR3 in amino acids: CASSQMEGRGGYTF. The CDR3 DNA reads TGTGCCAGCAGCCAAATGGAGGGGAGGGGCGGCTACACCTTC.

This chain links TRBV7-9 with TRBJ2-5, with 7 bases identical to TRBD1. J lost 3 bases, V lost 1 base, and 8 bases had no gene match. The CDR3 is 16 amino acids. Germline CDR1 is SEHNR and CDR2 is FQNEAQ (reference sequence). This chain's CDR3 is CASSLVVGTDEETQYF. DNA for the CDR3: TGTGCCAGCAGCTTAGTCGTTGGGACAGATGAAGAGACCCAGTACTTC. Complete variable domain (other parts from reference TRBV7-9 and TRBJ2-5): DTGVSQNPRHKITKRGQNVTFRCDPISEHNRLYWYRQTLGQGPEFLTYFQNEAQLEKSRLLSDRFSAERPKGSFSTLEIQRTEQGDSAMYLCASSLVVGTDEETQYFGPGTRLLVL.

The chain is built from TRBV13 and TRBJ2-7; 7 bases are a match to TRBD1. V lost 5 bases and J lost 1; bases outside the gene matches: 5. Germline V lookup: CDR1 PRHDT, CDR2 FYEKMQ (reference sequence). The CDR3 runs 14 residues. The CDR3 here is CASSPGQPSYEQYF. As DNA, the CDR3 is TGTGCCAGCAGCCCGGGACAGCCGTCCTACGAGCAGTACTTC.

This clone was counted a few times. The chain combines TRBV28 with TRBJ1-2, with a tentative D call TRBD1 (5 bases). Germline CDR1 MDHEN, CDR2 SYDVKM. There are 17 residues in the CDR3. With 2 bases removed from V and 6 bases from J, the gap between germline ends came to 22 bases. This chain's CDR3 is CASSLGGTGTSKDGYTF. CDR3 DNA: TGTGCCAGCAGTTTAGGGGGGACCGGGACTAGCAAAGATGGCTACACCTTC.

This clone was seen only once. V is TRBV6-6 and J is TRBJ2-3, with 7 bases lining up with TRBD1. V shed 6 bases and J 2 bases; nucleotides not matched to a gene: 8. CDR3 length: 15 residues. CDR1 MNHNY and CDR2 SVGAGI come from the germline V gene (reference sequence). The CDR3 sequence: CASSLYEGATDTQYF. CDR3 DNA sequence: TGTGCCAGCAGCTTATACGAGGGGGCCACAGATACGCAGTATTTT.

CDR3 DNA: TGTGCCAGCAGCCCCCGGGGCAGGGGTAACACTGAAGCTTTCTTT. It is translated as CASSPRGRGNTEAFF. The chain links TRBV7-2 to TRBJ1-1, with D maybe TRBD1 (6 bases). The CDR3 length is 15 residues. Germline V gene data show CDR1 as SGHTA and CDR2 as FQGNSA. Between the trimmed V and J ends, which lost 5 bases and 2 bases, there was a span of 15 bases.

The gene calls are TRBV3-1 (or the pseudogene TRBV3-2) and TRBJ2-2; unclear D gene. V was cut by 1 base and J by 0 bases, with 6 bases left in between. This CDR3 has 15 residues. Germline loops: CDR1 LGHDT, CDR2 YNNKEL (reference sequence). The CDR3 is CASSQASANTGELFF. As DNA, the CDR3 is TGTGCCAGCAGCCAAGCCAGCGCGAACACCGGGGAGCTGTTTTTT.

This clone has just one count. J is TRBJ2-1 and V is TRBV5-1; unclear D gene. Trimming shortened V by 0 bases and J by 5 bases, and 12 bases separated the two germline ends. CDR3 length: 15 residues. The germline gives CDR1 SGHRS, CDR2 YFSETQ. This CDR3 reads CASSLGSAANNEQFF. CDR3 in DNA: TGCGCCAGCAGCTTGGGGTCCGCCGCGAACAATGAGCAGTTCTTC. Full variable domain (remainder filled in from reference TRBV5-1 and TRBJ2-1): KAGVTQTPRYLIKTRGQQVTLSCSPISGHRSVSWYQQTPGQGLQFLFEYFSETQRNKGNFPGRFSGRQFSNSRSEMNVSTLELGDSALYLCASSLGSAANNEQFFGPGTRLTVL.